One and the same sample provided the 14 T cell receptor beta chains below, sequenced in a study of T cell changes during pregnancy in multiple sclerosis. TCRdb keeps only in-frame clones here, not all; method: immunoSEQ multiplex PCR. The sample lists 98,000 or so clones; approximately 93% were seen once. Specimen: peripheral blood, collected after pregnancy. These receptors all stem from a female donor with multiple sclerosis, enrolled in a pregnancy study.

This sequence joins TRBV7-6 and TRBJ1-1, with TRBD1 identical over 12 bases. The CDR3 contains 16 residues. V shed 4 bases, J shed 3 bases, and the junction held 6 bases outside the gene matches. CDR1 and CDR2 (germline): SGHVS, FNYEAQ. The CDR3 DNA follows: TGTGCCAGCAGCTCTCGGGACAGGGGGCGTTACACTGAAGCTTTCTTT. Protein: CASSSRDRGRYTEAFF.

A single count supports this clone. V is TRBV5-4 and J is TRBJ1-2, with 11 nucleotides matching TRBD1. The CDR3 totals 14 residues. Germline V lookup: CDR1 SGHNT, CDR2 YYREEE (reference sequence). V shed 1 base and J 8 bases; nucleotides not matched to a gene: 4. The chain's CDR3 is CASSLSGTGGGYTF. The CDR3 DNA is TGTGCCAGCAGCTTGTCCGGGACAGGGGGAGGCTACACCTTC.

This clone was seen only once. The CDR3 is CAWSVLLAGGNEQFF. The CDR3 DNA sequence: TGTGCCTGGAGTGTACTCCTAGCGGGAGGGAATGAGCAGTTCTTC. V usage is TRBV30 and J usage is TRBJ2-1; 12 positions agree with TRBD2. The CDR3 has 15 residues. Trimming removed 0 bases from V and 7 bases from J; junction bases left unmatched: 4. Germline loops: CDR1 GTSNPN, CDR2 SVGIG (reference sequence).

The chain recombines TRBV6-6 with TRBJ2-3; tentative D call: TRBD2 (6 bases). From germline, CDR1 is MNHNY and CDR2 SVGAGI (reference sequence). V gave up 8 bases and J gave up 2 bases, with 11 bases separating them. The CDR3 spans 13 residues. The CDR3, as DNA: TGTGCCAGCTCGGGGCGGGACACAGATACGCAGTATTTT. Translated, it gives CASSGRDTDTQYF.

The CDR3 sequence is CASSQDLVGEAEAFF. CDR3 DNA: TGCGCCAGCAGCCAAGATTTGGTAGGGGAAGCTGAAGCTTTCTTT. The chain is built from TRBV4-3 and TRBJ1-1; a weak D match, TRBD1 (5 bases). CDR3 length: 15 amino acids. Trimming left V 0 bases short and J 6 bases short, with 14 bases between. In germline, CDR1 is LGHNA, CDR2 YSLEER.

This clone is a singleton in its sample. V and J are TRBV19 and TRBJ1-1; perhaps TRBD1 as D (5 bases). This CDR3 region has 15 residues. Germline values: CDR1 LNHDA, CDR2 SQIVND (reference sequence). Deletions cut 5 bases from V and 0 bases from J, with 13 bases between. As DNA, the CDR3 is TGTGCCAGTAGTCCCATGGGGCTCATGAACACTGAAGCTTTCTTT. Protein sequence: CASSPMGLMNTEAFF.

This clone has more than one count but fewer than ten. The chain uses TRBV4-2 and TRBJ2-5, with 13 nucleotides matching TRBD2. The CDR3 is 17 residues long. Trimming took 4 bases from V and 2 from J; bases not matched to a gene: 7. Per the germline V gene, CDR1 is LGHNA and CDR2 is YNFKEQ. This chain's CDR3 is CASSPSLAGGLQETQYF. Here the CDR3 DNA reads TGTGCCAGCAGCCCATCACTAGCGGGAGGGTTACAAGAGACCCAGTACTTC.

V usage is TRBV30 and J usage is TRBJ2-3; tentatively, D is TRBD1 (5 bases). Germline assignment: CDR1 GTSNPN and CDR2 SVGIG (reference sequence). V lost 1 base, J lost 2 bases, and 10 bases lay in between. CDR3 length: 14 residues. The CDR3 nucleotides are TGTGCCTGGAGTGAGGGGCCCTACACAGATACGCAGTATTTT. Protein sequence: CAWSEGPYTDTQYF.

The V call is TRBV6-6, the J call TRBJ2-2, with TRBD1 matching over 7 bases. V shed 4 bases, J shed 6 bases, and the junction held 11 bases outside the gene matches. This CDR3 comprises 16 residues. Germline CDR1 reads MNHNY; CDR2 reads SVGAGI (reference sequence). The CDR3 region is CASSSQTGKGSGELFF. The DNA of the CDR3 is TGTGCCAGCAGTTCCCAGACAGGGAAGGGGTCCGGGGAGCTGTTTTTT.

The CDR3 DNA reads TGTGCCAGCAGCTCCAAGAACCGACTAGCGGGAGGTGCGAACATTCAGTACTTC. As protein: CASSSKNRLAGGANIQYF. This chain uses TRBV21-1 with TRBJ2-4; the table's D call, TRBD2, has no DNA check behind it. TRBV21-1 is a documented pseudogene. The CDR3 consists of 18 residues.

This clone was detected only a few times. The chain couples TRBV7-9 to TRBJ2-1, with D perhaps TRBD2 (6 bases). Germline CDR1 reads SEHNR; CDR2 reads FQNEAQ (reference sequence). V lost 1 base to trimming and J lost 5 bases, with 12 bases between them. The CDR3 is 15 residues long. As DNA, the CDR3 is TGTGCCAGCAGCTTAGTGGAGGGCGTCCACAATGAGCAGTTCTTC. Amino acids: CASSLVEGVHNEQFF.

The chain has TRBV28 and TRBJ2-7; 10 bases align to TRBD2. The germline gives CDR1 MDHEN, CDR2 SYDVKM. The CDR3 totals 13 residues. The J segment lost 4 bases and the V segment lost 8 bases, leaving 5 bases of the junction unmatched. CDR3 DNA sequence: TGTGCCAGCTCTAGCGGGAGCTTTTACGAGCAGTACTTC. The encoded protein is CASSSGSFYEQYF. The whole variable domain, remainder taken from reference TRBV28 and TRBJ2-7, is DVKVTQSSRYLVKRTGEKVFLECVQDMDHENMFWYRQDPGLGLRLIYFSYDVKMKEKGDIPEGYSVSREKKERFSLILESASTNQTSMYLCASSSGSFYEQYFGPGTRLTVT.

The genes are TRBV7-9 and TRBJ2-7; 9 bases fit TRBD1. The CDR3 has 13 amino acids. V trimming: 8 bases; J trimming: 7 bases; junction bases outside the gene matches: 9. Per germline, CDR1 SEHNR and CDR2 FQNEAQ (reference sequence). The CDR3 DNA sequence: TGTGCCAGCTCCGGGACAGGGTTGTTGGAGCAGTACTTC. Its translation: CASSGTGLLEQYF.

The J gene is TRBJ2-3, the V gene TRBV7-6; 7 positions match TRBD2. CDR3 length: 16 amino acids. Germline-derived CDR1 and CDR2 are SGHVS and FNYEAQ. Trimming at V came to 0 bases and at J to 3 bases, leaving 6 bases not matched to a gene. The CDR3 bases are TGTGCCAGCAGCTTAGCGGGCGGGAGCGGTACAGATACGCAGTATTTT. It specifies CASSLAGGSGTDTQYF.